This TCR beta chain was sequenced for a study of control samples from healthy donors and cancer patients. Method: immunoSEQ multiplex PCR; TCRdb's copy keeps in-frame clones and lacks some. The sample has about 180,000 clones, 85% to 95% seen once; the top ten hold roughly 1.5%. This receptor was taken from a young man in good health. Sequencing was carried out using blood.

The CDR3 here is CASSPGPSNEQFF. The CDR3 DNA reads as TGTGCCAGCAGCCCGGGACCCTCCAATGAGCAGTTCTTC. This chain links TRBV7-3 with TRBJ2-1; possibly TRBD1 or TRBD2 for D (5 bases each). The germline gives CDR1 SGHTA, CDR2 FQGTGA. Trimming removed 5 bases from V and 6 bases from J, with 11 bases in between. This CDR3 region has 13 residues. The full variable domain, in which reference TRBV7-3 and TRBJ2-1 provide the parts outside the CDR3, is GAGVSQTPSNKVTEKGKYVELRCDPISGHTALYWYRQSLGQGPEFLIYFQGTGAADDSGLPNDRFFAVRPEGSVSTLKIQRTERGDSAVYLCASSPGPSNEQFFGPGTRLTVL.